The 7 T cell receptor beta chains presented below share a single source sample, sequenced in a study of OX40 agonist ivuxolimab in advanced cancers. Data came from immunoSEQ multiplex PCR; TCRdb stores just in-frame clones and leaves some out. Found here are about 68,000 clones, over 75% of them singletons; the top ten hold 0.6% to 0.8%. The source material was CD4+ or CD8+ T cells sorted from blood, sampled in a trial of the OX40 agonist ivuxolimab. The receptors originated from an adult with an advanced solid tumor such as melanoma, head and neck, liver or kidney cancer.

This rearrangement joins TRBV19 to TRBJ2-3; 12 positions match TRBD1. Per the germline V gene, CDR1 is LNHDA and CDR2 is SQIVND (reference sequence). J was trimmed by 6 bases and V by 7 bases; bases with no gene match: 11. This CDR3 spans 16 amino acids. The CDR3 spells CASTPTRDRGPDTQYF. The CDR3 nucleotides are TGTGCCAGTACCCCTACCCGGGACAGGGGGCCCGATACGCAGTATTTT.

The chain combines TRBV11-1 with TRBJ2-1, with D possibly being TRBD2 (6 bases). V gave up 2 bases and J gave up 2 bases, with 10 bases separating them. The CDR3 extends over 15 amino acids. Germline V gene lookup returns CDR1 SGHAT and CDR2 FQDESV (reference sequence). This CDR3 is CASSLSTGAYNEQFF. The CDR3 DNA sequence: TGTGCCAGCAGCTTATCAACGGGAGCCTACAATGAGCAGTTCTTC.

This rearrangement joins TRBV4-3 to TRBJ1-6, with TRBD1 matching 7 bases. V trimming: 1 base; J trimming: 10 bases; junction bases outside the gene matches: 7. Germline V gene lookup returns CDR1 LGHNA and CDR2 YSLEER. The CDR3 length is 15 residues. This CDR3 is CASSQGHRGQSPLHF. The CDR3 DNA reads as TGCGCCAGCAGCCAAGGCCACAGGGGACAATCACCCCTCCACTTT.

The chain employs TRBV27 and TRBJ2-3, with D perhaps given as TRBD1 or TRBD2 (6 bases each). The V end was cut by 5 bases, the J end by 1 base, with 22 bases between. Germline values: CDR1 MNHEY, CDR2 SMNVEV (reference sequence). The CDR3 extends over 18 amino acids. In DNA form, the CDR3 reads TGTGCCAGCAGTCACACCCTTCGGGGGCACGGGGGCACAGATACGCAGTATTTT. This translates into CASSHTLRGHGGTDTQYF.

The J gene is TRBJ1-2, the V gene TRBV19; 7 bases are shared with TRBD1. V lost 5 bases and J lost 1; bases outside the gene matches: 10. Germline V lookup: CDR1 LNHDA, CDR2 SQIVND (reference sequence). The CDR3 contains 16 residues. CDR3 amino acids: CASSSAPGQSNYGYTF. For the CDR3, the DNA is TGTGCCAGTAGTTCAGCGCCGGGACAGAGTAACTATGGCTACACCTTC.

This rearrangement joins TRBV12-5 to TRBJ1-4; a weak D match, TRBD1 (5 bases). Germline CDR1 and CDR2: LGHNT and FRNRAP. CDR3 size: 15 residues. V lost 2 bases and J 4 bases, leaving 11 bases between the germline ends. The CDR3 loop reads CASGLLGRINEKLFF. DNA for the CDR3: TGTGCTAGTGGTTTGCTGGGACGGATTAATGAAAAACTGTTTTTT.

V usage is TRBV29-1 and J usage is TRBJ2-1; D is perhaps TRBD1 (6 bases). The ends were cut back, 5 bases at V and 4 bases at J, with 15 bases in the middle. This CDR3 comprises 14 residues. Germline CDR1 SQVTM, CDR2 ANQGSEA. The CDR3 sequence: CSVTGQRFYNEQFF. DNA of the CDR3: TGCAGCGTTACCGGACAGCGGTTTTACAATGAGCAGTTCTTC.